This entry lists 10 T cell receptor beta chains sequenced from one sample in a study of T cell changes during pregnancy in multiple sclerosis. Produced via immunoSEQ multiplex PCR; TCRdb's table is partial and in-frame only. Of approximately 100,000 clones in the sample, roughly nine tenths were seen once. The source material was peripheral blood, sampled before pregnancy. These receptors originate from a female donor with multiple sclerosis, enrolled in a pregnancy study.

V gene TRBV19 combines with J gene TRBJ1-5; D is perhaps TRBD1 (6 bases). The CDR3 spans 14 residues. From germline, CDR1 is LNHDA and CDR2 SQIVND (reference sequence). V was clipped by 5 bases and J by 1 base, with 9 bases between them. The CDR3 sequence: CASSPDRSNQPQHF. The CDR3 nucleotides are TGTGCCAGTAGTCCCGACAGGAGCAATCAGCCCCAGCATTTT.

The rearrangement joins TRBV6-5 to TRBJ1-2, with D possibly being TRBD1 (6 bases). The V gene lost 8 bases and the J gene lost 5 bases, with 18 bases spanning the gap. Germline CDR1 MNHEY, CDR2 SVGAGI. The CDR3 is 14 amino acids. CDR3 amino acids: CASGRLTGSYGYTF. The CDR3 region has the DNA TGTGCCAGCGGGCGACTGACAGGATCGTATGGCTACACCTTC.

This rearrangement joins TRBV14 to TRBJ1-1; D is unresolved. The V and J ends lost 1 base and 4 bases respectively, with 10 bases between them. Looked up from germline, CDR1 is SGHDN and CDR2 is FVKESK. The CDR3 is made up of 14 amino acids. The CDR3 sequence is CASSQVVGSTEAFF. In DNA, the CDR3 is TGTGCCAGCAGCCAAGTCGTAGGGAGCACTGAAGCTTTCTTT.

The genes are TRBV11-3 and TRBJ2-3, with 7 bases fitting TRBD2. Per germline, CDR1 SGHNT and CDR2 YENEEA. Trimming removed 5 bases from V and 6 bases from J; junction bases left unmatched: 8. The CDR3 spans 14 residues. The CDR3 DNA is TGTGCCAGCAGCCCCGGGCTAGCGGATGATACGCAGTATTTT. Protein sequence: CASSPGLADDTQYF. Based on the CDR3 plus reference TRBV11-3 and TRBJ2-3, the full variable domain is EAGVVQSPRYKIIEKKQPVAFWCNPISGHNTLYWYLQNLGQGPELLIRYENEEAVDDSQLPKDRFSAERLKGVDSTLKIQPAELGDSAVYLCASSPGLADDTQYFGPGTRLTVL.

The chain joins TRBV7-3 to TRBJ2-5; TRBD1 agrees at 11 bases. The CDR3 has 16 amino acids. Germline loops: CDR1 SGHTA, CDR2 FQGTGA. The V segment lost 5 bases and the J segment 4 bases; nucleotides outside the gene matches: 9. The CDR3 loop is CASSTGTGGIGETQYF. The CDR3 DNA reads as TGTGCCAGCAGCACCGGGACAGGGGGTATTGGAGAGACCCAGTACTTC.

Here the CDR3 DNA reads TGTGCCAGCAGCCCAACTAGCGGGTGGAACACAGATACGCAGTATTTT. Amino acids: CASSPTSGWNTDTQYF. The chain employs TRBV11-3 and TRBJ2-3; 9 nucleotides align to TRBD2. V dropped 5 bases and J dropped 2; count of bases not matched to a gene: 8. CDR3 length: 16 residues. Looked up from germline, CDR1 is SGHNT and CDR2 is YENEEA.

V is TRBV5-6 and J is TRBJ2-2, with a possible D match to TRBD2 (6 bases). The V gene lost 2 bases and the J gene lost 5 bases, with 19 bases spanning the gap. This CDR3 is built from 17 residues. The germline V gene has CDR1 SGHDT and CDR2 YYEEEE. The CDR3 DNA follows: TGTGCCAGCAGCTTCTCATTTTGGCGGGATCGGACCGGGGAGCTGTTTTTT. Translation: CASSFSFWRDRTGELFF. The full variable domain, its missing parts supplied by reference TRBV5-6 and TRBJ2-2, is DAGVTQSPTHLIKTRGQQVTLRCSPKSGHDTVSWYQQALGQGPQFIFQYYEEEERQRGNFPDRFSGHQFPNYSSELNVNALLLGDSALYLCASSFSFWRDRTGELFFGEGSRLTVL.

The J gene is TRBJ2-7, the V gene TRBV5-1; the D gene is possibly TRBD1 (7 bases). The CDR3 has 15 residues. The V gene lost 0 bases and the J gene lost 4 bases, with 14 bases spanning the gap. Germline lookup yields CDR1 SGHRS and CDR2 YFSETQ. CDR3 nucleotide sequence: TGCGCCAGCAGCTTGGAGGCAGGGGGGAGTTACGAGCAGTACTTC. This sequence encodes CASSLEAGGSYEQYF.

The rearrangement links TRBV5-4 to TRBJ1-1; D not resolved. This CDR3 is 13 amino acids long. The V gene's germline CDR1 is SGHNT and CDR2 YYREEE (reference sequence). Trimming took off 4 bases at V and 10 bases at J, with 17 bases between the two ends. CDR3 sequence reads: CASSLDWVGGAFF. DNA of the CDR3: TGTGCCAGCAGCCTGGACTGGGTGGGAGGAGCTTTCTTT. Based on the CDR3 plus reference TRBV5-4 and TRBJ1-1, the full variable domain is ETGVTQSPTHLIKTRGQQVTLRCSSQSGHNTVSWYQQALGQGPQFIFQYYREEENGRGNFPPRFSGLQFPNYSSELNVNALELDDSALYLCASSLDWVGGAFFGQGTRLTVV.

The CDR3 here is CAWAQGGSSYEQYF. The CDR3 DNA reads as TGTGCCTGGGCACAGGGGGGGAGCTCCTACGAGCAGTACTTC. V and J are TRBV30 and TRBJ2-7; a possible D gene is TRBD1 (8 bases). From germline, CDR1 is GTSNPN and CDR2 SVGIG (reference sequence). The CDR3 extends over 14 amino acids. The V end lost 5 bases, the J end lost 0 bases, and 14 bases lay between the germline ends.